These 11 T cell receptor beta chains share one sample of origin, sequenced in a study of somatic mutations in cytotoxic T cells in rheumatoid arthritis. Libraries were prepared by immunoSEQ multiplex PCR; TCRdb keeps only in-frame clonotypes and omits some of them. The sample includes 20,000 or so clones, about 80% seen only once; the top ten take nearly 9%. Sample: CD8+ T cells sorted from blood. These receptors all come from an adult with rheumatoid arthritis.

The chain employs TRBV11-2 and TRBJ1-6; TRBD1 is a possible D gene (6 bases). The V and J ends lost 2 bases and 2 bases respectively, with 10 bases between them. This CDR3 region has 16 residues. Germline V gene data show CDR1 as SGHAT and CDR2 as FQNNGV. Here the CDR3 DNA reads TGTGCCAGCAGCTTAACAGGGTTGACCTATAATTCACCCCTCCACTTT. Translating gives CASSLTGLTYNSPLHF.

The chain carries TRBV6-1 and TRBJ1-1; TRBD1 is a possible D gene (5 bases). Trimming shortened V by 1 base and J by 3 bases, and 12 bases separated the two germline ends. CDR3 length: 15 residues. Per germline, CDR1 MNHNS and CDR2 SASEGT. For the CDR3, the DNA is TGTGCCAGCAGTGAAGGGTTCGGGGCAGACACTGAAGCTTTCTTT. This sequence encodes CASSEGFGADTEAFF.

The chain recombines TRBV6-6 with TRBJ2-1; 7 bases match TRBD2. The J segment lost 1 base and the V segment lost 2 bases, leaving 2 bases of the junction unmatched. The CDR3 spans 15 residues. Germline CDR1 reads MNHNY; CDR2 reads SVGAGI (reference sequence). The CDR3 DNA sequence: TGTGCCAGCAGTTACGTGGGGGGGTCCTACAATGAGCAGTTCTTC. This encodes CASSYVGGSYNEQFF.

The V gene is TRBV9, the J gene TRBJ1-1; D gene ambiguous. V lost 6 bases and J 0 bases, leaving 12 bases between the germline ends. The V gene's germline CDR1 is SGDLS and CDR2 YYNGEE. This CDR3 has 14 residues. Here the CDR3 DNA reads TGTGCCAGCACCTCGGGCAGTATGAACACTGAAGCTTTCTTT. The encoded protein is CASTSGSMNTEAFF. The whole variable domain, remainder taken from reference TRBV9 and TRBJ1-1, is DSGVTQTPKHLITATGQRVTLRCSPRSGDLSVYWYQQSLDQGLQFLIQYYNGEERAKGNILERFSAQQFPDLHSELNLSSLELGDSALYFCASTSGSMNTEAFFGQGTRLTVV.

This chain's CDR3 is CASSIGHTEAFF. The DNA for the CDR3 is TGTGCCAGTAGTATTGGGCACACTGAAGCTTTCTTT. The V call is TRBV19, the J call TRBJ1-1; D is undetermined. The CDR3 spans 12 residues. Germline V gives CDR1 LNHDA, CDR2 SQIVND (reference sequence). V shed 3 bases and J shed 3 bases, with 5 bases lying between them.

The chain carries TRBV25-1 and TRBJ1-1; TRBD1 is a possible D gene (5 bases). From germline, CDR1 is MGHDK and CDR2 SYGVNS. Deletions cut 6 bases from V and 4 bases from J, with 18 bases between. This CDR3 is 15 amino acids long. The CDR3 here is CASSLQGGAGTEAFF. The CDR3 DNA follows: TGTGCCAGCAGCCTTCAAGGAGGGGCAGGCACTGAAGCTTTCTTT. The full variable domain, its missing parts supplied by reference TRBV25-1 and TRBJ1-1, is EADIYQTPRYLVIGTGKKITLECSQTMGHDKMYWYQQDPGMELHLIHYSYGVNSTEKGDLSSESTVSRIRTEHFPLTLESARPSHTSQYLCASSLQGGAGTEAFFGQGTRLTVV.

The rearrangement joins TRBV28 to TRBJ1-1; D unresolved. The germline gives CDR1 MDHEN, CDR2 SYDVKM. Trimming stripped 8 bases from V and 4 bases from J, with 11 bases between. The CDR3 has 12 amino acids. The CDR3 region is CASQIVGTEAFF. CDR3 bases: TGTGCCAGCCAAATTGTCGGCACTGAAGCTTTCTTT.

This clone was observed once. The chain uses TRBV10-3 and TRBJ1-5, with D possibly TRBD1 on 6 matching bases. Germline CDR1 is ENHRY and CDR2 is SYGVKD. The CDR3 runs 14 residues. Trimming took off 3 bases at V and 3 bases at J, with 9 bases between the two ends. The CDR3, as DNA: TGTGCCATCAGTGACACAGGGCCCAATCAGCCCCAGCATTTT. It specifies CAISDTGPNQPQHF.

The J gene is TRBJ2-5, the V gene TRBV20-1; no firm D call. Germline values: CDR1 DFQATT, CDR2 SNEGSKA (reference sequence). The CDR3 totals 11 residues. Trimming stripped 6 bases from V and 4 bases from J, with 9 bases between. The CDR3 DNA sequence: TGCAGTGCCCATTGGGGAGAGACCCAGTACTTC. It specifies CSAHWGETQYF.

The chain links TRBV11-3 to TRBJ2-1; D is undetermined. The CDR3 has 16 amino acids. Germline-derived CDR1 and CDR2 are SGHNT and YENEEA. Trimming removed 1 base from V and 0 bases from J, with 10 bases in between. CDR3 sequence: CASSLGRLSSYNEQFF. Here the CDR3 DNA reads TGTGCCAGCAGCTTAGGACGGTTAAGCTCCTACAATGAGCAGTTCTTC.

There are a few counts of this clone. The rearrangement links TRBV6-5 to TRBJ2-1; maybe TRBD1 (6 bases). Trimming removed 7 bases from V and 9 bases from J, with 19 bases in between. The CDR3 runs 14 residues. CDR1 and CDR2 from the germline V gene are MNHEY and SVGAGI. The CDR3 sequence is CASKITGYYAEQFF. For the CDR3, the DNA is TGTGCCAGCAAGATCACAGGGTATTACGCTGAGCAGTTCTTC.